The 13 T cell receptor beta chains below all came from one sample that was sequenced in a study of spatial heterogeneity in lung cancer. In TCRdb, the 5' RACE reads were re-called with MiXCR into one record per CDR3 protein. Among 8,800 or so distinct CDR3 sequences listed, approximately 3.6% were seen once. The sample's time point: blood taken at disease recurrence. Unsorted whole RNA from tumor, nontumor lung or frozen PBMC underwent sequencing. The sequences come from PBMCs, collected at recurrence. The source of these receptors is a female donor with early-stage non-small cell lung cancer.

This clonotype occurred many times. The library was designed around alpha chains, so this beta chain is a stray read whose abundance carries little weight. The rearrangement joins TRBV4-3 to TRBJ2-2; D uncertain. CDR3 length: 14 amino acids. Between the trimmed V and J ends, which lost 1 base and 6 bases, there was a span of 9 bases. Germline CDR1 reads LGHNA; CDR2 reads YSLEER. The DNA for the CDR3 is TGCGCCAGCAGCCAAGGTCCAATCGCCGGGGAGCTGTTTTTT. Its translation is CASSQGPIAGELFF.

This clonotype came up many times. This beta chain was picked up by a library intended for alpha chains and is off target, so its count carries little meaning. The rearrangement links TRBV28 to TRBJ2-7, with 9 bases aligning to TRBD2. Germline V gives CDR1 MDHEN, CDR2 SYDVKM. Trimming at V came to 6 bases and at J to 2 bases, leaving 17 bases not matched to a gene. CDR3 length: 18 amino acids. CDR3 DNA: TGTGCCAGCAGCCCCGTTCCATCCGGACTAGCGTATCCCTACGAGCAGTACTTC. Amino acid sequence: CASSPVPSGLAYPYEQYF.

Many counts were recorded for this clonotype. This beta chain lies outside the target of a library built for alpha chains; its clone size means little. The genes are TRBV6-6 and TRBJ2-3; 7 nucleotides align to TRBD1. The V gene's germline CDR1 is MNHNY and CDR2 SVGAGI (reference sequence). The trim removed 3 bases at V and 2 bases at J, leaving 2 bases unmatched. The CDR3 length is 14 residues. As DNA, the CDR3 is TGTGCCAGCAGTTATGGGACAGTCACAGATACGCAGTATTTT. Its protein is CASSYGTVTDTQYF.

This clonotype is medium-sized by share. Within a library made for alpha chains, this beta chain is off target, and its count is uninformative. V gene TRBV5-1 combines with J gene TRBJ2-7, with D uncertain. The CDR3 has 14 residues. Deletions cut 4 bases from V and 3 bases from J, with 14 bases between. Germline CDR1 is SGHRS and CDR2 is YFSETQ. CDR3 sequence: CASSPGLTVYEQYF. The CDR3, as DNA: TGCGCCAGCAGCCCCGGGCTAACCGTCTACGAGCAGTACTTC.

The table lists this clonotype with many counts. Since it is a stray read in a library aimed at alpha chains, this beta chain has a size that is not meaningful. V and J are TRBV6-1 and TRBJ2-7, with D perhaps assigned TRBD1 or TRBD2 (5 bases each). CDR1 and CDR2 from the germline V gene are MNHNS and SASEGT. Deletions cut 1 base from V and 7 bases from J, with 26 bases between. The CDR3 is 18 residues long. CDR3 bases: TGTGCCAGCAGTGAAGTGTGGGGGAAAGGACGAAAGGGAGTTGAGCAGTACTTC. Translated: CASSEVWGKGRKGVEQYF.

This clonotype was counted at least ten times. This beta chain represents an off-target read in a library built for alpha chains; its size is of limited meaning. V is TRBV20-1 and J is TRBJ1-4; D is possibly TRBD1 (6 bases). From germline, CDR1 is DFQATT and CDR2 SNEGSKA (reference sequence). The CDR3 has 15 amino acids. Trimming removed 5 bases at V and 8 bases at J, with 21 bases between. This chain's CDR3 is CSAPPLGALGEKLFF. DNA for the CDR3: TGCAGTGCTCCTCCCCTGGGGGCATTGGGCGAAAAACTGTTTTTT.

By frequency in the sample, this clonotype is medium-sized. A library made for alpha chains picked up this beta chain off target, so its size means little. The rearrangement uses TRBV20-1 and TRBJ1-4, with 7 bases lining up with TRBD1. Germline V lookup: CDR1 DFQATT, CDR2 SNEGSKA (reference sequence). The CDR3 runs to 13 residues. The CDR3 sequence: CSLTGKGNEKLFF. For the CDR3, the DNA is TGCAGCTTGACAGGGAAGGGAAATGAAAAACTGTTTTTT.

This clonotype is medium-sized within its sample. The size of this beta chain means little, since it is a stray read in a library made for alpha chains. The chain is built from TRBV7-3 and TRBJ2-2; weak D call: TRBD2 (5 bases). The V and J ends lost 11 bases and 1 base respectively, with 14 bases between them. CDR1 is SGHTA, CDR2 FQGTGA, per germline. The CDR3 extends over 14 amino acids. The CDR3, as DNA: TGTGCCTCACATGAGGGTTTGAACACCGGGGAGCTGTTTTTT. It translates to CASHEGLNTGELFF.

This clonotype was seen ten or more times. A library prepared for alpha chains yielded this beta chain as an off-target read; its size is of little meaning. The rearrangement joins TRBV24-1 to TRBJ2-6; 10 bases agree with TRBD1. The CDR3 spans 17 residues. V shed 9 bases, J shed 2 bases, and the junction held 9 bases outside the gene matches. CDR1 and CDR2 (germline): KGHDR, SFDVKD. CDR3 residues: CATSAGTGETGANVLTF. The CDR3 nucleotides are TGTGCCACCTCAGCCGGGACAGGGGAAACTGGGGCCAACGTCCTGACTTTC.

The table lists this clonotype with many counts. For a library built for alpha chains, this beta chain is a stray read; little rests on its size. The chain links TRBV3-1 to TRBJ2-7; 8 positions match TRBD1. This CDR3 comprises 13 residues. Per germline, CDR1 LGHDT and CDR2 YNNKEL (reference sequence). V gave up 1 base and J gave up 11 bases; unmatched junction bases: 7. CDR3 DNA: TGTGCCAGCAGCCAAGGGGCCCCGGGACAGGAGTACTTC. This gives the protein CASSQGAPGQEYF.

This clonotype has at least ten counts. A library made for alpha chains picked up this beta chain off target, so its size means little. The chain employs TRBV5-1 and TRBJ1-2, with TRBD1 identical over 7 bases. Germline CDR1 reads SGHRS; CDR2 reads YFSETQ. V dropped 0 bases and J dropped 4; count of bases not matched to a gene: 6. This CDR3 has 15 amino acids. This CDR3 reads CASSLEGQTSYGYTF. The CDR3 bases are TGCGCCAGCAGCTTGGAGGGACAGACTAGCTATGGCTACACCTTC.

This clonotype was counted many times. This beta chain was picked up by a library intended for alpha chains and is off target, so its count carries little meaning. The CDR3 bases are TGCAGTGCTAGTGGCAGGACTAGCGGGGCAGATACGCAGTATTTT. This codes for CSASGRTSGADTQYF. The V gene is TRBV20-1, the J gene TRBJ2-3, with 12 bases that match TRBD2. V lost 3 bases to trimming and J lost 4 bases; unmatched junction nucleotides: 5. This CDR3 contains 15 residues. CDR1 DFQATT and CDR2 SNEGSKA come from the germline V gene (reference sequence).

This clonotype appeared many times. This beta chain lies outside the target of a library built for alpha chains; its clone size means little. This sequence joins TRBV18 and TRBJ1-2; 9 bases map to TRBD1. Trimming at V came to 2 bases and at J to 6 bases, leaving 10 bases not matched to a gene. This CDR3 is built from 16 residues. The germline CDR1 and CDR2 sequences are KGHSH and LQKENI. CDR3 in amino acids: CASSPGTGQGRDGYTF. The CDR3 region has the DNA TGTGCCAGCTCACCAGGGACAGGGCAGGGAAGGGATGGCTACACCTTC. Together with reference TRBV18 and TRBJ1-2, the CDR3 gives the full variable domain: NAGVMQNPRHLVRRRGQEARLRCSPMKGHSHVYWYRQLPEEGLKFMVYLQKENIIDESGMPKERFSAEFPKEGPSILRIQQVVRGDSAAYFCASSPGTGQGRDGYTFGSGTRLTVV.